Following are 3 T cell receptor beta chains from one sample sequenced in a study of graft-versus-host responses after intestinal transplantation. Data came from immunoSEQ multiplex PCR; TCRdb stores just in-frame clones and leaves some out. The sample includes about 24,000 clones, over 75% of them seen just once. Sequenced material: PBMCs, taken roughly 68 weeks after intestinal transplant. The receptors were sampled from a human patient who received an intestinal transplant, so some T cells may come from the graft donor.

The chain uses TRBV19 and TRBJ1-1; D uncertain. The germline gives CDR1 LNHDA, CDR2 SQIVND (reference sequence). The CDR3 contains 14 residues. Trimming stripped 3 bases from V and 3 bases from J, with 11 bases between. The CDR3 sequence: CASSINRGYTEAFF. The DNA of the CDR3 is TGTGCCAGTAGTATTAATCGCGGGTACACTGAAGCTTTCTTT.

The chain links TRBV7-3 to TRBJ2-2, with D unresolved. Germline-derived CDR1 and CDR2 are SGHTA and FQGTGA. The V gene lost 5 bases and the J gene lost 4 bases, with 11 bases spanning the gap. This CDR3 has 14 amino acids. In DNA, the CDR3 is TGTGCCAGCAGCCCCCAAGTGTCCACCGGGGAGCTGTTTTTT. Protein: CASSPQVSTGELFF.

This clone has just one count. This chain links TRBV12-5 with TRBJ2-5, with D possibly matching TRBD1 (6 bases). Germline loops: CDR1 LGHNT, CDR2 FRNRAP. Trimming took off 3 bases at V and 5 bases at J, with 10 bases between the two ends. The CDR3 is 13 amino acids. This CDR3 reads CASGFTGMETQYF. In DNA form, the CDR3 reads TGTGCTAGTGGTTTCACAGGGATGGAGACCCAGTACTTC. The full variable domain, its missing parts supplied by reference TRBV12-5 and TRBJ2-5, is DARVTQTPRHKVTEMGQEVTMRCQPILGHNTVFWYRQTMMQGLELLAYFRNRAPLDDSGMPKDRFSAEMPDATLATLKIQPSEPRDSAVYFCASGFTGMETQYFGPGTRLLVL.